A single sample is the source of the 27 T cell receptor beta chains below, sequenced in a study of vaccination effects on CD4 cells after COVID-19. CD4+ T cells specific for antigen were expanded with viral peptide pools by the ViraFEST assay before sequencing. Researchers isolated CD4+ T cells once approximately ten days of culture had elapsed. According to the study, vaccine recipients showed no prior SARS-CoV-2 infection and negative nucleocapsid antibodies. TCRdb's copy holds only in-frame clones and misses some; the assay was immunoSEQ multiplex PCR. The data show under 70,000 clones, approximately 75% seen once. The antigens of these receptors remain unknown. The starting material was CD4+ T cells from PBMCs cultured with HCoV-OC43 spike peptides, obtained before COVID-19 vaccination. Subset meaning: HCoV-OC43 spike overlapping peptide pool stimulation. These TCRs come from a human donor who received a COVID-19 vaccine.

The rearrangement uses TRBV19 and TRBJ2-6, with a possible D match to TRBD1 (5 bases). CDR1 is LNHDA, CDR2 SQIVND, per germline (reference sequence). This CDR3 is built from 14 residues. Deletions cut 5 bases from V and 8 bases from J, with 13 bases between. CDR3 DNA: TGTGCCAGTAGTCCCGACAAGGGGCCCAACGTCCTGACTTTC. Protein product: CASSPDKGPNVLTF.

V and J are TRBV5-1 and TRBJ2-5, with 8 bases fitting TRBD1. Trimming cost V 3 bases and J 2 bases; bases outside gene matches: 9. The CDR3 extends over 16 amino acids. The germline CDR1 and CDR2 sequences are SGHRS and YFSETQ. The CDR3 DNA reads as TGCGCCAGCAGCTCGCTACAGGGGGTAGGGCAAGAGACCCAGTACTTC. This codes for CASSSLQGVGQETQYF.

The chain is built from TRBV5-4 and TRBJ1-2, with D hard to call. This CDR3 region has 14 residues. CDR1 is SGHNT and CDR2 is YYREEE in the germline V gene (reference sequence). Here the CDR3 reads CASRFERRNYGYTF. For the CDR3, the DNA is TGTGCTAGCCGGTTCGAAAGGCGAAACTATGGCTACACCTTC.

This clone was found once. The chain recombines TRBV3-1 (or the pseudogene TRBV3-2) with TRBJ2-2, with D perhaps given as TRBD1 or TRBD2 (5 bases each). CDR1 and CDR2 (germline): LGHDT, YNNKEL (reference sequence). The V end was cut by 6 bases, the J end by 6 bases, with 11 bases between. CDR3 length equals 13 residues. CDR3: CASRVGDAGELFF. For the CDR3, the DNA is TGTGCCAGCAGGGTAGGGGACGCCGGGGAGCTGTTTTTT.

The chain is built from TRBV7-9 and TRBJ2-3, with TRBD2 as a possible D gene (7 bases). Trimming stripped 1 base from V and 4 bases from J, with 15 bases between. This CDR3 contains 16 residues. From germline, CDR1 is SEHNR and CDR2 FQNEAQ (reference sequence). The CDR3 region has the DNA TGTGCCAGCAGCTTAGGGGGGGGCAGGGGAGCAGATACGCAGTATTTT. As protein: CASSLGGGRGADTQYF.

This chain joins TRBV9 and TRBJ1-4, with D maybe TRBD1 (6 bases). The ends were cut back, 3 bases at V and 2 bases at J, with 11 bases in the middle. Per the germline V gene, CDR1 is SGDLS and CDR2 is YYNGEE. CDR3 size: 15 residues. CDR3 protein: CASSAPQGTNEKLFF. CDR3 in DNA: TGTGCCAGCAGCGCCCCACAGGGCACTAATGAAAAACTGTTTTTT.

This clone was detected a few times. The chain recombines TRBV5-4 with TRBJ1-2; no clear D. Germline lookup yields CDR1 SGHNT and CDR2 YYREEE (reference sequence). CDR3 length equals 14 residues. V lost 1 base, J lost 5 bases, and 12 bases lay in between. CDR3 DNA sequence: TGTGCCAGCAGCTTGTCCATACAGACGTATGGCTACACCTTC. Protein: CASSLSIQTYGYTF. Filled out from reference TRBV5-4 and TRBJ1-2, the complete variable domain reads ETGVTQSPTHLIKTRGQQVTLRCSSQSGHNTVSWYQQALGQGPQFIFQYYREEENGRGNFPPRFSGLQFPNYSSELNVNALELDDSALYLCASSLSIQTYGYTFGSGTRLTVV.

The genes are TRBV14 and TRBJ1-2, with TRBD1 identical over 7 bases. CDR3 length: 13 amino acids. Germline V gene sequence: CDR1 SGHDN, CDR2 FVKESK. V lost 6 bases and J lost 9; bases outside the gene matches: 10. CDR3 sequence reads: CASSTTGPFSYTF. The CDR3 nucleotides read TGTGCCAGCAGTACGACAGGGCCTTTTAGCTACACCTTC.

Note on this clone: Likely a read error: the CDR3 ends without its conserved phenylalanine or tryptophan. Because the CDR3's place on the DNA is in doubt, the DNA is left out and the CDR3 is given as listed by TCRdb. The CDR3 reads CASTSTDPADRI. This chain connects TRBV11-2 to TRBJ1-1. The CDR3 length equals 12 residues, ends included. Germline lookup yields CDR1 SGHAT and CDR2 FQNNGV.

The V gene is TRBV7-9, the J gene TRBJ1-2; TRBD1 agrees at 8 bases. V shed 4 bases and J 3 bases; nucleotides not matched to a gene: 16. The length of the CDR3 is 18 residues. The germline CDR1 and CDR2 sequences are SEHNR and FQNEAQ (reference sequence). The CDR3 DNA sequence: TGTGCCAGCAGCTCACACCGCCAAGACAGGGGCGCCTACTATGGCTACACCTTC. Residues: CASSSHRQDRGAYYGYTF.

This clone showed up just a few times. The chain is built from TRBV9 and TRBJ2-2, with D uncertain. CDR1 and CDR2 (germline): SGDLS, YYNGEE. The CDR3 extends over 17 amino acids. V shed 0 bases and J shed 0 bases, with 12 bases lying between them. DNA of the CDR3: TGTGCCAGCAGCGTAGCCTCATGGTTCGCGAACACCGGGGAGCTGTTTTTT. Translating it yields CASSVASWFANTGELFF.

The gene calls are TRBV5-8 and TRBJ1-4; 9 bases are a match to TRBD1. V dropped 4 bases and J dropped 5; count of bases not matched to a gene: 9. CDR3 length equals 16 residues. Germline V CDR1 and CDR2: SGHTS, YDEGEE. This chain's CDR3 is CASSPGSGTGNEKLFF. CDR3 coding DNA: TGTGCCAGCAGCCCCGGATCTGGGACAGGGAATGAAAAACTGTTTTTT.

This clone was counted a few times. The chain's CDR3 is CASSTRTVRGTEAFF. The CDR3 region has the DNA TGTGCCAGCAGTACCAGGACGGTAAGGGGCACTGAAGCTTTCTTT. The rearrangement joins TRBV6-5 to TRBJ1-1; D perhaps matches TRBD1 (5 bases). Germline V CDR1 and CDR2: MNHEY, SVGAGI. Trimming pared 5 bases from V and 4 bases from J, leaving 17 bases between. The CDR3 covers 15 residues.

The rearrangement links TRBV5-1 to TRBJ2-5, with a possible D match to TRBD2 (7 bases). The CDR3 runs to 16 residues. Germline V CDR1 and CDR2: SGHRS, YFSETQ. Trimming left V 2 bases short and J 1 base short, with 15 bases between. Here the CDR3 DNA reads TGCGCCAGCAGCTTTCTTGGCCGGGGGGCCCAAGAGACCCAGTACTTC. It specifies CASSFLGRGAQETQYF.

This clone has a handful of counts. The CDR3 region is CASSDLGFGDTGELFF. CDR3 sequence (DNA): TGTGCCAGCAGCGACCTGGGGTTCGGGGACACCGGGGAGCTGTTTTTT. The chain carries TRBV25-1 and TRBJ2-2, with a weak D call TRBD2 (5 bases). The CDR3 has 16 residues. Trimming removed 6 bases from V and 3 bases from J, with 17 bases in between. Germline V gene sequence: CDR1 MGHDK, CDR2 SYGVNS.

This CDR3 reads CASSYDRGGGGGYTF. For the CDR3, the DNA is TGTGCCAGCAGTTACGATCGAGGGGGAGGAGGTGGCTACACCTTC. The gene calls are TRBV6-5 and TRBJ1-2; D perhaps matches TRBD1 (6 bases). The germline V and J ends were trimmed by 2 bases and 7 bases, with 17 bases remaining between them. The CDR3 is made up of 15 amino acids. Germline V gives CDR1 MNHEY, CDR2 SVGAGI.

The rearrangement uses TRBV28 and TRBJ1-1; possibly TRBD1 for D (6 bases). V gave up 4 bases and J gave up 0 bases, with 9 bases separating them. There are 14 residues in the CDR3. Germline V lookup: CDR1 MDHEN, CDR2 SYDVKM. CDR3 nucleotide sequence: TGTGCCAGCAGTTCGACAGGCATGAACACTGAAGCTTTCTTT. It encodes CASSSTGMNTEAFF.

The CDR3 here is CASSQSQLSGNTIYF. CDR3 in DNA: TGTGCCAGCAGCCAATCCCAGCTATCTGGAAACACCATATATTTT. This rearrangement joins TRBV3-1 (or the pseudogene TRBV3-2) to TRBJ1-3; D not certain. Germline V gene sequence: CDR1 LGHDT, CDR2 YNNKEL (reference sequence). Trimming pared 2 bases from V and 1 base from J, leaving 9 bases between. The CDR3 consists of 15 residues.

The chain employs TRBV19 and TRBJ1-2; 8 bases are shared with TRBD1. V gave up 4 bases and J gave up 4 bases; unmatched junction bases: 8. This CDR3 spans 15 amino acids. Looked up from germline, CDR1 is LNHDA and CDR2 is SQIVND (reference sequence). This chain's CDR3 is CASSTGGAWGYGYTF. The DNA of the CDR3 is TGTGCCAGTAGTACAGGGGGCGCTTGGGGCTATGGCTACACCTTC.

The chain employs TRBV6-6 and TRBJ1-4, with TRBD1 matching over 7 bases. With 4 bases clipped from V and 6 bases from J, the junction kept 8 bases outside the gene matches. Germline V lookup: CDR1 MNHNY, CDR2 SVGAGI (reference sequence). This CDR3 is 15 amino acids long. The CDR3 sequence is CASSSSDRDDEKLFF. The CDR3 DNA reads TGTGCCAGCAGTTCCTCAGACAGGGACGATGAAAAACTGTTTTTT.

This clone was found once. The chain recombines TRBV6-6 with TRBJ1-2; 7 nucleotides line up with TRBD1. The CDR3 has 13 residues. The J segment lost 2 bases and the V segment lost 6 bases, leaving 3 bases of the junction unmatched. The germline gives CDR1 MNHNY, CDR2 SVGAGI (reference sequence). The DNA of the CDR3 is TGTGCCAGCAGACTACAGGGGAACTATGGCTACACCTTC. This translates into CASRLQGNYGYTF.

V and J are TRBV6-1 and TRBJ1-6; 7 bases fit TRBD1. CDR1 is MNHNS and CDR2 is SASEGT in the germline V gene. V lost 3 bases, J lost 6 bases, and 5 bases stayed unmatched. The CDR3 is made up of 15 amino acids. DNA of the CDR3: TGTGCCAGCAGTGAGGAGGGGGCGCTTAATTCACCCCTCCACTTT. It yields the protein CASSEEGALNSPLHF.

This clone was observed once. The J gene is TRBJ2-3, the V gene TRBV19; unclear D gene. Trimming pared 7 bases from V and 0 bases from J, leaving 11 bases between. Germline V gene lookup returns CDR1 LNHDA and CDR2 SQIVND (reference sequence). The CDR3 length is 14 residues. The CDR3 DNA sequence: TGTGCCAGTAAACTCCAACCTAGCACAGATACGCAGTATTTT. It encodes CASKLQPSTDTQYF. Looking up the rest from reference TRBV19 and TRBJ2-3 gives the full variable domain: DGGITQSPKYLFRKEGQNVTLSCEQNLNHDAMYWYRQDPGQGLRLIYYSQIVNDFQKGDIAEGYSVSREKKESFPLTVTSAQKNPTAFYLCASKLQPSTDTQYFGPGTRLTVL.

The CDR3 nucleotides read TGTGCCAGCAGACGGACAGGGGGCAATCAGCCCCAGCATTTT. Its translation is CASRRTGGNQPQHF. The chain links TRBV6-5 to TRBJ1-5, with TRBD1 matching over 9 bases. The V gene's germline CDR1 is MNHEY and CDR2 SVGAGI. The CDR3 is 14 residues long. V shed 6 bases and J 2 bases; nucleotides not matched to a gene: 2.

The rearrangement uses TRBV7-8 and TRBJ1-4, with 9 bases lining up with TRBD1. The CDR3 runs 16 residues. V lost 0 bases, J lost 7 bases, and 6 bases stayed unmatched. Germline CDR1 is SGHVS and CDR2 is FQNEAQ. The CDR3 bases are TGTGCCAGCAGCTTAGCGCTACAGGGGGCGGGTGAAAAACTGTTTTTT. This codes for CASSLALQGAGEKLFF.

The rearrangement uses TRBV19 and TRBJ2-4; 8 nucleotides agree with TRBD1. In germline, CDR1 is LNHDA, CDR2 SQIVND (reference sequence). With V trimmed by 7 bases and J by 15 bases, 17 bases remained unmatched. This CDR3 contains 14 residues. CDR3 residues: CASIPRTGRSKGYF. In nucleotides, the CDR3 is TGTGCCAGTATCCCAAGGACAGGGCGTTCCAAAGGGTACTTC.

V is TRBV6-5 and J is TRBJ2-3; 12 bases fit TRBD1. Per germline, CDR1 MNHEY and CDR2 SVGAGI. Trimming cost V 2 bases and J 5 bases; bases outside gene matches: 2. The CDR3 totals 15 residues. The CDR3, as DNA: TGTGCCAGCAGTTACCGGGACAGGGGGCAAGATACGCAGTATTTT. Its translation is CASSYRDRGQDTQYF.